These 28 T cell receptor beta chains were sequenced from one sample in a study of shared clonotypes between healthy human individuals. The method was immunoSEQ multiplex PCR; TCRdb's version includes in-frame clones alone and lacks a portion of them. The sample holds millions of clones, 93% seen once. Source material: naive CD4+ T cells from PBMCs. The subset: CD45RA+ positively selected. Every receptor here comes from a man between 18 and 29 years old in good health. Some clones in this sample may be carry-over from other donors' samples.

This clone was seen a single time. DNA of the CDR3: TGCAGCGCCGGAGCCCCCACAGATACGCAGTATTTT. Amino acids: CSAGAPTDTQYF. This rearrangement joins TRBV29-1 to TRBJ2-3; D is unresolved. Germline V gene sequence: CDR1 SQVTM, CDR2 ANQGSEA. The V end was cut by 7 bases, the J end by 2 bases, with 10 bases between. This CDR3 is 12 amino acids long.

The chain recombines TRBV5-4 with TRBJ1-2, with D uncertain. The CDR3 is made up of 14 amino acids. V lost 2 bases and J lost 4, with 12 bases in between. The germline CDR1 and CDR2 sequences are SGHNT and YYREEE (reference sequence). CDR3 in amino acids: CASSFDPLGYGYTF. The CDR3 nucleotides are TGTGCCAGCAGCTTTGACCCGCTTGGCTATGGCTACACCTTC.

Note on this clone: Distinct nucleotide sequences in the sample also encode this CDR3. This chain uses TRBV9 with TRBJ2-5, with D uncertain. CDR3 length equals 13 residues. Trimming stripped 0 bases from V and 5 bases from J, with 8 bases between. The germline gives CDR1 SGDLS, CDR2 YYNGEE. CDR3 amino acids: CASSVGLAETQYF. CDR3 DNA: TGTGCCAGCAGCGTAGGCCTCGCGGAGACCCAGTACTTC.

The V call is TRBV4-2, the J call TRBJ2-1, with 12 bases fitting TRBD2. CDR1 and CDR2 (germline): LGHNA, YNFKEQ. CDR3 length: 18 residues. V lost 1 base, J lost 2 bases, and 6 bases stayed unmatched. The CDR3 DNA sequence: TGTGCCAGCAGCCAAGCTTTAAGGACTAGCGGGACCTACAATGAGCAGTTCTTC. Amino acid sequence: CASSQALRTSGTYNEQFF.

The chain employs TRBV5-1 and TRBJ2-7; D possibly corresponds to TRBD1 (6 bases). The germline CDR1 and CDR2 sequences are SGHRS and YFSETQ. Trimming shortened V by 4 bases and J by 5 bases, and 19 bases separated the two germline ends. The CDR3 has 15 amino acids. For the CDR3, the DNA is TGCGCCAGCAGCCCGACCGGGACACCGCGGGACGAGCAGTACTTC. This encodes CASSPTGTPRDEQYF.

J is TRBJ1-4 and V is TRBV11-2; weak D call: TRBD1 (5 bases). Germline CDR1 SGHAT, CDR2 FQNNGV. The CDR3 consists of 14 residues. V was pared by 5 bases and J by 8 bases, with 15 bases between. The DNA of the CDR3 is TGTGCCAGCAGCAGGGGTCCCTCGTTAGAAAAACTGTTTTTT. Protein sequence: CASSRGPSLEKLFF.

This clone showed up just a few times. The chain joins TRBV7-3 to TRBJ1-1; 8 bases align to TRBD1. Germline V gene sequence: CDR1 SGHTA, CDR2 FQGTGA. This CDR3 region has 14 residues. With 2 bases clipped from V and 5 bases from J, the junction kept 4 bases outside the gene matches. The CDR3 DNA reads as TGTGCCAGCAGCTTAGGGTACAGGGGGACTGAAGCTTTCTTT. This codes for CASSLGYRGTEAFF.

V is TRBV6-1 and J is TRBJ1-5; 9 bases align to TRBD1. Trimming at V came to 4 bases and at J to 0 bases, leaving 1 base not matched to a gene. In germline, CDR1 is MNHNS, CDR2 SASEGT. The CDR3 contains 15 residues. The CDR3 DNA reads as TGTGCCAGCAGTGGGACAGGGGTTAGCAATCAGCCCCAGCATTTT. Amino acids: CASSGTGVSNQPQHF.

This clone was seen a single time. The genes are TRBV30 and TRBJ1-1; no clear D. This CDR3 has 15 residues. CDR1 is GTSNPN and CDR2 is SVGIG in the germline V gene (reference sequence). V was clipped by 4 bases and J by 5 bases, with 20 bases between them. The CDR3 DNA sequence: TGTGCCTGGACCAGGCTGAGAGGGTCGGGAACTGAAGCTTTCTTT. This gives the protein CAWTRLRGSGTEAFF.

CDR3 residues: CASSQDSGGAPYEQYF. CDR3 bases: TGCGCCAGCAGCCAAGATTCAGGGGGCGCCCCCTACGAGCAGTACTTC. The V gene is TRBV4-1, the J gene TRBJ2-7; 8 positions match TRBD1. In germline, CDR1 is MGHRA, CDR2 YSYEKL. The CDR3 is 16 amino acids. V shed 0 bases and J 2 bases; nucleotides not matched to a gene: 6.

The chain is built from TRBV9 and TRBJ2-7, with 8 bases that match TRBD2. This CDR3 spans 15 amino acids. With V trimmed by 3 bases and J by 0 bases, 5 bases remained unmatched. The germline V gene encodes CDR1 SGDLS and CDR2 YYNGEE. In DNA, the CDR3 is TGTGCCAGCAGCGCCTCCGGGACTAGCTCCTACGAGCAGTACTTC. This codes for CASSASGTSSYEQYF.

This chain joins TRBV7-2 and TRBJ1-2; a possible D gene is TRBD1 (6 bases). Germline CDR1 reads SGHTA; CDR2 reads FQGNSA. CDR3 length: 16 residues. Trimming left V 2 bases short and J 0 bases short, with 13 bases between. CDR3 nucleotides: TGTGCCAGCAGCTTAACAGGGCCCCGCTCTAACTATGGCTACACCTTC. This gives the protein CASSLTGPRSNYGYTF.

The chain has TRBV21-1 and TRBJ2-3; TRBD2 is the table's D call, not checked against the DNA. TRBV21-1 is recorded as a pseudogene. The CDR3 consists of 17 residues. The CDR3: CASSKGASSTSTDTQYF. The CDR3 DNA reads as TGTGCCAGCAGCAAAGGGGCTAGCTCAACTAGCACAGATACGCAGTATTTT.

The chain joins TRBV7-2 to TRBJ2-3; the D gene is possibly TRBD1 (6 bases). The germline V gene has CDR1 SGHTA and CDR2 FQGNSA. There are 16 residues in the CDR3. The V end lost 2 bases, the J end lost 2 bases, and 14 bases lay between the germline ends. In DNA form, the CDR3 reads TGTGCCAGCAGCTTAAGGGCAGGGGTTGTCACAGATACGCAGTATTTT. It is translated as CASSLRAGVVTDTQYF.

This chain joins TRBV28 and TRBJ1-2; no firm D call. The CDR3 loop spans 15 amino acids. The germline V gene encodes CDR1 MDHEN and CDR2 SYDVKM. The V and J ends lost 4 bases and 6 bases respectively, with 18 bases between them. The CDR3 loop is CASSSYSKLMDGYTF. CDR3 nucleotides: TGTGCCAGCAGTTCTTACAGCAAGTTGATGGATGGCTACACCTTC.

The rearrangement links TRBV29-1 to TRBJ2-3; a possible D gene is TRBD1 (6 bases). Trimming stripped 6 bases from V and 4 bases from J, with 20 bases between. CDR3 length: 15 amino acids. Germline values: CDR1 SQVTM, CDR2 ANQGSEA. CDR3 DNA sequence: TGCAGCGTCGGTTTTGGGGGCCGAGGGGCAGATACGCAGTATTTT. Translation gives CSVGFGGRGADTQYF.

The chain has TRBV19 and TRBJ1-2; 7 bases match TRBD1. The CDR3 runs 14 residues. Germline values: CDR1 LNHDA, CDR2 SQIVND (reference sequence). Unmatched junction bases numbered 6, after V lost 4 bases and J lost 4 bases. The CDR3: CASSNPTGSYGYTF. The CDR3 region has the DNA TGTGCCAGTAGTAACCCGACAGGGAGCTATGGCTACACCTTC.

The chain joins TRBV5-6 to TRBJ2-3; no clear D gene. The CDR3 loop spans 14 amino acids. CDR1 and CDR2 from the germline V gene are SGHDT and YYEEEE. The ends were cut back, 0 bases at V and 0 bases at J, with 5 bases in the middle. This chain's CDR3 is CASSLALSTDTQYF. In nucleotides, the CDR3 is TGTGCCAGCAGCTTGGCTCTCAGCACAGATACGCAGTATTTT.

The chain recombines TRBV6-5 with TRBJ2-5; D is unclear. This CDR3 has 15 residues. V lost 4 bases to trimming and J lost 1 base, with 13 bases between them. The germline V gene encodes CDR1 MNHEY and CDR2 SVGAGI. The CDR3 coding sequence is TGTGCCAGCAGTTCCGTTAGAAGAGGCCAAGAGACCCAGTACTTC. Translated: CASSSVRRGQETQYF.

The V gene is TRBV27, the J gene TRBJ2-7; 7 bases align to TRBD2. Trimming removed 5 bases from V and 4 bases from J; junction bases left unmatched: 8. The CDR3 contains 14 residues. The germline CDR1 and CDR2 sequences are MNHEY and SMNVEV (reference sequence). The CDR3 DNA sequence: TGTGCCAGCAGTCCCCGGGGAGGGTGGTACGAGCAGTACTTC. The encoded protein is CASSPRGGWYEQYF.

Regarding this clone: At the DNA level, this CDR3 is encoded by other sequences in the same sample as well. The chain links TRBV19 to TRBJ1-4; TRBD1 aligns across 9 bases. Germline lookup yields CDR1 LNHDA and CDR2 SQIVND (reference sequence). There are 14 residues in the CDR3. Trimming cost V 6 bases and J 8 bases; bases outside gene matches: 7. The CDR3 region is CASSLQGAREKLFF. The CDR3 DNA reads TGTGCCAGTAGCTTACAGGGGGCGCGGGAAAAACTGTTTTTT.

The chain employs TRBV5-1 and TRBJ1-5, with unresolved D. Trimming pared 2 bases from V and 2 bases from J, leaving 11 bases between. Germline V gene data show CDR1 as SGHRS and CDR2 as YFSETQ. The CDR3 covers 15 residues. The CDR3 sequence: CASSLGPGRNQPQHF. The CDR3 DNA reads TGCGCCAGCAGCTTAGGTCCAGGACGCAATCAGCCCCAGCATTTT.

This clone is a singleton in its sample. This same CDR3 is encoded by further DNA sequences in the sample. The V call is TRBV27, the J call TRBJ1-2; no firm D call. Germline CDR1 and CDR2: MNHEY and SMNVEV (reference sequence). The CDR3 loop spans 14 amino acids. V was shortened by 5 bases and J by 2 bases, with 12 bases between the two germline ends. The CDR3 coding sequence is TGTGCCAGCAGTCTAGGCCTTTCCAACTATGGCTACACCTTC. Its protein product is CASSLGLSNYGYTF.

This sequence joins TRBV28 and TRBJ1-1; TRBD1 matches at 8 bases. V was clipped by 0 bases and J by 3 bases; unmatched bases: 21. In germline, CDR1 is MDHEN, CDR2 SYDVKM. The CDR3 sequence is 21 residues long. The CDR3 reads CASSLWVGTLRQGARDTEAFF. The CDR3 region has the DNA TGTGCCAGCAGTTTATGGGTGGGAACCCTGCGGCAGGGGGCGAGAGACACTGAAGCTTTCTTT.

The gene calls are TRBV10-2 and TRBJ2-3; 11 bases map to TRBD2. With V trimmed by 10 bases and J by 5 bases, 8 bases remained unmatched. The CDR3 extends over 14 amino acids. The germline V gene encodes CDR1 WSHSY and CDR2 SAAADI. The CDR3 loop reads CAIHSGRAVDTQYF. CDR3 nucleotide sequence: TGCGCCATACATAGCGGGAGGGCCGTAGATACGCAGTATTTT.

The CDR3, as DNA: TGTGCCAGCTCCAGGGGGGGACAGGGTTCAGCCGGGGAGCTGTTTTTT. Its protein product is CASSRGGQGSAGELFF. The chain employs TRBV6-6 and TRBJ2-2; 9 bases map to TRBD1. The V gene end was trimmed by 8 bases and the J gene end by 6 bases; junction bases not matched to a gene: 13. CDR3 length: 16 residues. Looked up from germline, CDR1 is MNHNY and CDR2 is SVGAGI (reference sequence).

The count of this clone is one. Other DNA sequences from this sample encode an identical CDR3 as well. The chain links TRBV18 to TRBJ2-5, with 8 bases that match TRBD1. CDR3 size: 14 residues. The ends lost 3 bases at V and 5 bases at J; junction bases unmatched: 5. Germline-derived CDR1 and CDR2 are KGHSH and LQKENI. The CDR3 nucleotides read TGTGCCAGCTCACCGACAGGGGCTGGGGAGACCCAGTACTTC. Amino acids: CASSPTGAGETQYF.

This clone was seen just once. The sample contains more than one DNA sequence encoding this CDR3. The rearrangement uses TRBV7-3 and TRBJ2-2; D may be TRBD1 (5 bases). V lost 3 bases, J lost 7 bases, and 9 bases lay in between. CDR3 length: 13 amino acids. Looked up from germline, CDR1 is SGHTA and CDR2 is FQGTGA. CDR3 loop: CASSFQGGGELFF. The CDR3 coding sequence is TGTGCCAGCAGCTTTCAGGGTGGCGGGGAGCTGTTTTTT.